This passage covers 29 T cell receptor beta chains from one sample sequenced in a study of blood T cell repertoires in COVID-19. Sequencing was performed with immunoSEQ multiplex PCR; in TCRdb, only in-frame clones are kept and a portion is missing. The sample shows around 100,000 clones, approximately 90% of them seen only once. Sequenced: peripheral blood. These receptors came from a man aged 50-59 years with active COVID-19.

J is TRBJ1-2 and V is TRBV6-5; D gene uncertain. Germline CDR1 reads MNHEY; CDR2 reads SVGAGI. This CDR3 is built from 12 residues. Trimming removed 4 bases from V and 5 bases from J, with 8 bases in between. The CDR3 DNA follows: TGTGCCAGCAGTTTTAATCAGTATGGCTACACCTTC. This sequence encodes CASSFNQYGYTF.

V and J are TRBV20-1 and TRBJ2-1, with TRBD2 identical over 12 bases. The junction had 4 bases not matched to a gene; V was cut back by 3 bases and J by 4 bases. Germline assignment: CDR1 DFQATT and CDR2 SNEGSKA (reference sequence). The CDR3 has 15 residues. The DNA of the CDR3 is TGCAGTGCTAGTACTAGCGGGAGGTCGTACAATGAGCAGTTCTTC. Encoded protein: CSASTSGRSYNEQFF.

This clone was detected once. This chain connects TRBV18 to TRBJ2-6; D not resolved. V was trimmed by 4 bases and J by 2 bases, leaving 21 bases between them. Germline V lookup: CDR1 KGHSH, CDR2 LQKENI. The CDR3 contains 19 residues. The CDR3 sequence is CASSRSPPVVLTGANVLTF. The CDR3 DNA reads as TGTGCCAGCTCACGGTCACCTCCGGTGGTTCTGACTGGGGCCAACGTCCTGACTTTC. Together with reference TRBV18 and TRBJ2-6, the CDR3 gives the full variable domain: NAGVMQNPRHLVRRRGQEARLRCSPMKGHSHVYWYRQLPEEGLKFMVYLQKENIIDESGMPKERFSAEFPKEGPSILRIQQVVRGDSAAYFCASSRSPPVVLTGANVLTFGAGSRLTVL.

The rearrangement joins TRBV19 to TRBJ1-6; 9 nucleotides agree with TRBD1. This CDR3 is built from 14 residues. V was pared by 7 bases and J by 10 bases, with 8 bases of the junction left unmatched. CDR1 and CDR2 from the germline V gene are LNHDA and SQIVND (reference sequence). The CDR3: CASTRQGVGSPLHF. The CDR3 DNA follows: TGTGCCAGTACGCGACAGGGGGTCGGATCACCCCTCCACTTT.

This rearrangement joins TRBV24-1 to TRBJ2-1; D possibly corresponds to TRBD1 (6 bases). The CDR3 sequence is 16 residues long. The germline V gene encodes CDR1 KGHDR and CDR2 SFDVKD. V was cut by 4 bases and J by 8 bases, with 20 bases left in between. DNA for the CDR3: TGTGCCACCAGTGACCCGACAGGCCAGAGCCGGCATGAGCAGTTCTTC. As protein: CATSDPTGQSRHEQFF.

This clone was counted once. The chain uses TRBV11-2 and TRBJ2-1, with D perhaps matching TRBD2 (7 bases). This CDR3 has 16 amino acids. Trimming cost V 1 base and J 0 bases, with 10 bases left between them. Looked up from germline, CDR1 is SGHAT and CDR2 is FQNNGV. CDR3 amino acids: CASSLAGGHSYNEQFF. The CDR3 DNA sequence: TGTGCCAGCAGCTTAGCGGGGGGCCACTCCTACAATGAGCAGTTCTTC.

J is TRBJ2-3 and V is TRBV9, with D perhaps matching TRBD2 (5 bases). Trimming removed 2 bases at V and 5 bases at J, with 18 bases between. The CDR3 has 16 amino acids. Looked up from germline, CDR1 is SGDLS and CDR2 is YYNGEE. CDR3 sequence (DNA): TGTGCCAGCAGCGTCCAGCCGGGCCCCCGGGGAGATACGCAGTATTTT. It translates to CASSVQPGPRGDTQYF.

The chain links TRBV21-1 to TRBJ1-2; the table calls TRBD1, which could not be checked here. TRBV21-1 has pseudogene status. The CDR3 contains 19 residues. The DNA of the CDR3 is TGTGCCAGCAGCAAAGTCTACGGGACAGGGCTAAATCTCCTATATGGCTACACCTTC. Translating gives CASSKVYGTGLNLLYGYTF.

This chain uses TRBV27 with TRBJ2-3; 12 bases match TRBD2. The germline V gene has CDR1 MNHEY and CDR2 SMNVEV (reference sequence). V dropped 0 bases and J dropped 5; count of bases not matched to a gene: 6. The CDR3 extends over 17 amino acids. The CDR3: CASSLSAPGLAGDTQYF. In DNA, the CDR3 is TGTGCCAGCAGTTTATCTGCCCCGGGACTAGCGGGAGATACGCAGTATTTT.

This clone was observed a single time. The chain couples TRBV7-6 to TRBJ2-1; possible D gene TRBD2, 6 bases. This CDR3 is 13 amino acids long. In germline, CDR1 is SGHVS, CDR2 FNYEAQ. Trimming stripped 1 base from V and 7 bases from J, with 8 bases between. CDR3: CASSLGGGNEQFF. DNA for the CDR3: TGTGCCAGCAGCTTAGGTGGGGGGAATGAGCAGTTCTTC.

The CDR3 loop reads CASSQDRAAVTKRVAKNIQYF. The CDR3 DNA reads as TGCGCCAGCAGCCAAGATAGGGCTGCGGTGACTAAAAGGGTGGCCAAAAACATTCAGTACTTC. V and J are TRBV4-1 and TRBJ2-4, with D perhaps matching TRBD2 (5 bases). Germline CDR1 MGHRA, CDR2 YSYEKL. The CDR3 is 21 residues long. V lost 0 bases and J 1 base, leaving 25 bases between the germline ends.

V is TRBV9 and J is TRBJ2-1; 9 positions agree with TRBD2. Germline V gives CDR1 SGDLS, CDR2 YYNGEE. V lost 2 bases to trimming and J lost 10 bases; unmatched junction nucleotides: 13. The CDR3 runs to 16 residues. The CDR3 loop reads CASSVIAGATPQEQFF. The CDR3 nucleotides are TGTGCCAGCAGCGTCATAGCGGGAGCCACACCCCAAGAGCAGTTCTTC.

V gene TRBV5-1 combines with J gene TRBJ2-7, with 16 nucleotides matching TRBD2. The CDR3 covers 15 residues. Germline CDR1 SGHRS, CDR2 YFSETQ. With 4 bases clipped from V and 5 bases from J, the junction kept 3 bases outside the gene matches. CDR3 region: CASSTGLAGGNEQYF. As DNA, the CDR3 is TGCGCCAGCAGCACGGGACTAGCGGGGGGGAACGAGCAGTACTTC. Complete variable domain (other parts from reference TRBV5-1 and TRBJ2-7): KAGVTQTPRYLIKTRGQQVTLSCSPISGHRSVSWYQQTPGQGLQFLFEYFSETQRNKGNFPGRFSGRQFSNSRSEMNVSTLELGDSALYLCASSTGLAGGNEQYFGPGTRLTVT.

The chain couples TRBV3-1 (or the pseudogene TRBV3-2) to TRBJ2-1; the match to TRBD2 covers 7 bases. V was pared by 0 bases and J by 4 bases, with 3 bases of the junction left unmatched. Germline V gene data show CDR1 as LGHDT and CDR2 as YNNKEL (reference sequence). This CDR3 comprises 15 residues. The CDR3 region has the DNA TGTGCCAGCAGCCAAGATGGGACTACATACAATGAGCAGTTCTTC. This translates into CASSQDGTTYNEQFF.

This clone was seen only a few times. The chain's CDR3 is CASSLVGDSPLHF. The CDR3, as DNA: TGTGCCAGCAGCTTGGTCGGGGATTCACCCCTCCACTTT. The J gene is TRBJ1-6, the V gene TRBV5-6; D gene uncertain. Looked up from germline, CDR1 is SGHDT and CDR2 is YYEEEE. V was shortened by 0 bases and J by 8 bases, with 6 bases between the two germline ends. CDR3 size: 13 residues.

The rearrangement uses TRBV7-9 and TRBJ2-5; D possibly corresponds to TRBD2 (5 bases). Germline V gene data show CDR1 as SEHNR and CDR2 as FQNEAQ (reference sequence). CDR3 length equals 13 residues. With 1 base removed from V and 10 bases from J, the gap between germline ends came to 13 bases. The CDR3 nucleotides read TGTGCCAGCAGCTTAGGGACCGTGGGGAGCCAGTACTTC. It yields the protein CASSLGTVGSQYF.

The chain has TRBV5-1 and TRBJ2-1; D gene ambiguous. There are 13 residues in the CDR3. Deletions cut 2 bases from V and 5 bases from J, with 8 bases between. Germline assignment: CDR1 SGHRS and CDR2 YFSETQ. CDR3 sequence reads: CASSFDWNNEQFF. In nucleotides, the CDR3 is TGCGCCAGCAGCTTCGACTGGAACAATGAGCAGTTCTTC.

This rearrangement joins TRBV7-9 to TRBJ1-4; 8 bases agree with TRBD1. The germline CDR1 and CDR2 sequences are SEHNR and FQNEAQ (reference sequence). The CDR3 runs 15 residues. Unmatched junction bases numbered 8, after V lost 6 bases and J lost 5 bases. CDR3 bases: TGTGCCAGCAGGGGGTCCAGACAGGGGAATGAAAAACTGTTTTTT. It is translated as CASRGSRQGNEKLFF.

V and J are TRBV29-1 and TRBJ2-3, with D maybe TRBD2 (7 bases). The V and J ends lost 4 bases and 1 base respectively, with 12 bases between them. CDR3 size: 14 residues. The germline gives CDR1 SQVTM, CDR2 ANQGSEA. The CDR3 loop is CSVGGGAGTDTQYF. In DNA form, the CDR3 reads TGCAGCGTTGGGGGGGGCGCGGGCACAGATACGCAGTATTTT.

The gene calls are TRBV4-2 and TRBJ2-3, with 9 bases lining up with TRBD2. Unmatched junction bases numbered 3, after V lost 1 base and J lost 4 bases. This CDR3 contains 15 residues. Germline lookup yields CDR1 LGHNA and CDR2 YNFKEQ. CDR3 bases: TGTGCCAGCAGCCAAGGGGGCGGGGGGGCAGATACGCAGTATTTT. Residues: CASSQGGGGADTQYF.

The CDR3 spells CASSWKNRDSYNEQFF. The DNA for the CDR3 is TGTGCCAGCAGTTGGAAGAACAGGGACTCCTACAATGAGCAGTTCTTC. The rearrangement links TRBV6-6 to TRBJ2-1; tentative D call: TRBD1 (6 bases). This CDR3 is 16 amino acids long. The germline V gene encodes CDR1 MNHNY and CDR2 SVGAGI (reference sequence). V dropped 4 bases and J dropped 0 bases, with 13 bases sitting between them.

Details on this clone: Compared with germline, one end of the junction differs, possibly owing to a read error. The chain links TRBV5-4 to TRBJ1-1; TRBD1 matches at 9 bases. Looked up from germline, CDR1 is SGHNT and CDR2 is YYREEE (reference sequence). The CDR3 has 14 amino acids. This CDR3 is CASSLGNRGQGLIF. CDR3 sequence (DNA): TGTGCCAGCAGCTTAGGAAATAGGGGACAGGGACTAATCTTT.

V is TRBV12-3 or TRBV12-4 and J is TRBJ2-1; D call uncertain. The CDR3 is 12 amino acids. V gave up 3 bases and J gave up 6 bases, with 6 bases separating them. The CDR3, as DNA: TGTGCCAGCAGTTTTACAATCAATGAGCAGTTCTTC. Translation gives CASSFTINEQFF.

The chain combines TRBV6-1 with TRBJ1-5; 9 positions agree with TRBD1. V was clipped by 2 bases and J by 6 bases; unmatched bases: 8. The CDR3 has 16 amino acids. Germline loops: CDR1 MNHNS, CDR2 SASEGT. The CDR3 reads CASSEWGQGGFQPQHF. The CDR3 bases are TGTGCCAGCAGTGAATGGGGACAGGGAGGGTTTCAGCCCCAGCATTTT.

The chain carries TRBV5-1 and TRBJ2-7, with D possibly being TRBD1 (5 bases). V lost 4 bases and J 4 bases, leaving 15 bases between the germline ends. CDR1 SGHRS and CDR2 YFSETQ come from the germline V gene. The CDR3 sequence is 14 residues long. The CDR3 nucleotides read TGCGCCAGCAGCATCGACAGTTCGGCGTACGAGCAGTACTTC. Protein sequence: CASSIDSSAYEQYF.

The CDR3 protein is CASSLDQGGSYEQYV. CDR3 nucleotide sequence: TGTGCCAGCAGCTTAGACCAAGGGGGATCCTACGAGCAGTACGTC. The rearrangement joins TRBV7-2 to TRBJ2-7; possibly TRBD1 for D (6 bases). This CDR3 spans 15 amino acids. Germline V gene data show CDR1 as SGHTA and CDR2 as FQGNSA. V was shortened by 1 base and J by 1 base, with 11 bases between the two germline ends.

This chain connects TRBV6-2 or TRBV6-3 to TRBJ2-2; possibly TRBD2 for D (6 bases). V was shortened by 0 bases and J by 1 base, with 9 bases between the two germline ends. Germline V CDR1 and CDR2: MNHEY, SVGEGT. The CDR3 is made up of 16 amino acids. In DNA form, the CDR3 reads TGTGCCAGCAGTTACTCGGGACTGTGGAACACCGGGGAGCTGTTTTTT. This translates into CASSYSGLWNTGELFF.

The V and J genes are TRBV7-2 and TRBJ1-6, with 7 bases aligning to TRBD1. This CDR3 has 16 amino acids. The V and J ends lost 2 bases and 8 bases, in that order; junction bases with no gene match: 9. Germline V gene sequence: CDR1 SGHTA, CDR2 FQGNSA. CDR3 loop: CASSLSYRGVDSPLHF. CDR3 sequence (DNA): TGTGCCAGCAGCTTATCGTACAGGGGAGTGGATTCACCCCTCCACTTT.

This chain connects TRBV14 to TRBJ2-5; no clear D gene. The V end lost 7 bases, the J end lost 1 base, and 10 bases lay between the germline ends. The CDR3 covers 13 residues. Germline V CDR1 and CDR2: SGHDN, FVKESK. CDR3 in amino acids: CASKNSFQETQYF. The CDR3 coding sequence is TGTGCCAGCAAGAACAGCTTCCAAGAGACCCAGTACTTC.